This entry features one T cell receptor (beta chain) sequence. Which antigen it targets is not known. One junction end disagrees with the germline gene, perhaps due to a read error. These data come from a study of tumor and adjacent non-tumor tissue in lung cancer (dated by TCRdb to the late 2010s). With regard to the full study: Of the cohort, over 9 patients had adenocarcinoma, 2 had squamous cell carcinoma and 1 had small cell lung cancer. Among the approximately 15 patients, ages ranged from about 31 to 76 years, approximately 10 were men and 5 were women, and disease was TNM stage I to III. In total, sequencing yielded 125,075,908 productive TCRbeta reads, which works out to an average of approximately 4 million reads per sample. Bulk TCRbeta repertoires were compared between lung tumor tissue and matched distant non-tumor lung tissue obtained from about 16 lung cancer patients. Around 30 paired specimens, one tumor and one normal lung sample per patient, were profiled by TCRbeta CDR3 sequencing.

Study-wide findings and limitations: With only approximately 15 patients in the cohort, the authors noted that larger samples and more detailed clinical data are needed. Tumor tissue showed significantly greater TCR diversity (inverse Simpson) than normal lung tissue (approximately 430 vs 150, P = 0.0075, Mann-Whitney U test). Significantly higher TCR diversity was found in younger patients, and higher tumor TCR diversity was associated with shorter overall and disease-free survival. Peripheral blood was not sequenced, so blood TCRbeta repertoires in these lung cancer patients were not examined. Neither the sequencing platform nor unique molecular identifiers are mentioned in the methods. A significantly larger cumulative share of the repertoire was made up by the top 100 clones in normal lung than in tumor tissue.

RNA was extracted from bulk unsorted tissue and checked for quality with a NanoDrop ND-1000 and an Agilent 2100. For the normal lung samples, distant non-tumor tissue was collected more than 3 cm away from the tumor edge. All donors had newly diagnosed lung cancer, had not received prior chemotherapy, and were admitted for thoracic surgery in China between August and November 2014. Patients who had received previous radiotherapy or chemotherapy, or who had another concurrent cancer, were excluded from the study. Pieces of surgical tissue measuring about 1-2 cm3 were kept in RNAlater solution and stored at -80 degrees C until use. Libraries were prepared through multiplex PCR. This sample was sequenced with an Illumina HiSeq 2500. Following protocols modified from ARM-PCR, the researchers constructed TCRbeta libraries through three rounds of nested PCR with primers (Table S4). Before sequencing, PCR products of 200-500 bp were cut from the gel and purified using the QIAquick gel extraction kit. In the authors' own workflow: Trimmomatic was used to clean the reads, FLASH was used to merge the reads into complete CDR3 sequences, and MiTCR was used to assign the reads to V(D)J germline segments. Clonal diversity was computed as the inverse Simpson's index with VDJtools. A read counted as productive if the sequence was in-frame and lacked a premature stop codon. TCRdb reanalyzed the raw reads on its own, using fastp at Q25 for trimming and MiXCR for clone calling, and kept in-frame beta chains. Every entry covers one CDR3 protein and lists the most common genes and DNA from its rows. In this record, the V and J calls reflect TCRdb's handling and not the investigators' own analysis. The sample data list 80,000 to 130,000 distinct CDR3 sequences, and 50% to 70% of these were observed just once. The top ten clones comprise roughly 20% of the sample.

The CDR3, from cysteine to phenylalanine, totals 15 residues. Only the CDR3 part of the read is kept: 45 bases, read in frame from the first base. CDR1 and CDR2 (DFQATT, SNEGSKA) derive from the germline V gene (reference sequence). The chain is encoded by TRBV20-1 joined to TRBJ2-2; the D region possibly corresponds to TRBD1 (5 bases align). The material sequenced was distant non-tumor lung tissue. The source of this sequence is a man aged 25 to 40 with non-small cell lung cancer. The CDR3 loop reads CSASPGRGNTEELFF. The DNA sequence is given as TGCAGTGCTAGTCCGGGTAGGGGCAACACCGAGGAGCTGTTTTTT.